The T cell receptor beta chain described here comes from a study of T cells after yellow fever vaccination. V gave up 5 bases and J gave up 1 base, with 9 bases separating them. CDR1 and CDR2 (germline): DFQATT, SNEGSKA (reference sequence). CDR3 size: 13 residues. MiXCR, run by TCRdb on the 5' RACE reads, gives a single entry per CDR3 protein. The sample consists of around 300,000 distinct CDR3 sequences, about 4.5% of them appearing once. This clonotype originated in a man aged 18 to 30 who received the YFV17D yellow fever vaccine. The sample in question was PBMCs, obtained 15 days after the yellow fever booster vaccination. The gene calls are TRBV20-1 and TRBJ2-1, with no clear D. The CDR3 region is CSAHRSSYNEQFF. In nucleotides, the CDR3 is TGCAGTGCTCACAGAAGTTCCTACAATGAGCAGTTCTTC.